This T cell receptor beta chain was identified in a study of beta chain features in type 1 diabetes. Study as a whole: Comparable age, gender and cell yields were observed in patients relative to healthy donors.

The study's findings and limits: Fewer insertions but more deletions were seen at VDJ junctions in type 1 diabetes patients. TCRB rearrangement may or may not be influenced by HLA type; here this remained unresolved.

CDR1 is GTSNPN and CDR2 is SVGIG in the germline V gene (reference sequence). This CDR3 has 12 residues. With 1 base removed from V and 5 bases from J, the gap between germline ends came to 8 bases. TCRB transcripts that were expressed got sequenced, as all of the isolated RNA had been reverse transcribed. Produced via immunoSEQ multiplex PCR; TCRdb's table is partial and in-frame only. Seen here are approximately 470,000 clones, roughly 31% observed once, and the top ten hold roughly 0.06%. This clone was seen a handful of times. Its specificity is unknown. The sample taken for sequencing was naive CD4+ T cells from blood. The source of this sequence is a man aged 18 to 29 in good health. This sequence joins TRBV30 and TRBJ2-5; D not resolved. The CDR3 sequence: CAWSDTDETQYF. The CDR3 DNA is TGTGCCTGGAGTGACACCGACGAGACCCAGTACTTC.